The TCR beta chain described here comes from a study of cytomegalovirus exposure and HLA in healthy donors. General study points: Cytomegalovirus-associated TCR beta chains were listed, numbering 164.

Measured with immunoSEQ multiplex PCR; TCRdb has only the in-frame clones, and not every one. Of some 310,000 clones in the sample, approximately 88% are singletons; the top ten hold around 0.88%. Among the 110 or so subjects of the validation cohort, separate from the 666-subject first cohort, were the donors. As regards this clone: The antigen is unknown.

This CDR3 region has 15 residues. V was shortened by 1 base and J by 2 bases, with 11 bases between the two germline ends. CDR1 is SGHDN and CDR2 is FVKESK in the germline V gene. The material sequenced was PBMCs. The TCR originated in a man aged 30 to 45 in good health and CMV-seronegative. The chain links TRBV14 to TRBJ1-2; the D gene is possibly TRBD1 (5 bases). The chain's CDR3 is CASSQGVGENYGYTF. The DNA of the CDR3 is TGTGCCAGCAGCCAAGGTGTAGGGGAAAACTATGGCTACACCTTC.